This T cell receptor (beta chain) was documented in a study of technical replicates of blood from a handful of donors. Only in-frame clones appear in the TCRdb table, and some are missing; sequencing was by immunoSEQ multiplex PCR. The table shows tens of thousands of clones, with more than 80% occurring only once. This CDR3 region has 12 residues. Germline assignment: CDR1 SEHNR and CDR2 FQNEAQ (reference sequence). V dropped 1 base and J dropped 13; count of bases not matched to a gene: 5. The chain has TRBV7-9 and TRBJ2-5; 8 nucleotides agree with TRBD1. This sequence was found in a human donor in good health. The sample consisted of T cells isolated from PBMCs. The CDR3 DNA follows: TGTGCCAGCAGCTTAGGGACAGGGATCGTGTACTTC. Translating gives CASSLGTGIVYF.